This T cell receptor beta chain is drawn from a study of T cell changes during pregnancy in multiple sclerosis. The table lists this clone with a few counts. The germline CDR1 and CDR2 sequences are LNHNV and YYDKDF (reference sequence). The CDR3 extends over 17 amino acids. V shed 1 base, J shed 4 bases, and the junction held 8 bases outside the gene matches. TCRdb's table, derived via immunoSEQ multiplex PCR, lists solely in-frame clones and lacks some. The sample carries tens of thousands of clones, 90% to 95% recorded once. The chain carries TRBV15 and TRBJ1-4, with TRBD1 matching 8 bases. The sequences come from CD4+ T cells from peripheral blood mononuclear cells, collected in the second trimester of pregnancy. This clonotype was sampled from a female donor with multiple sclerosis, enrolled in a pregnancy study. Written as DNA, the CDR3 is TGTGCCACCAGCAGAGGCCCACAGGGGGGGGATAATGAAAAACTGTTTTTT. Protein: CATSRGPQGGDNEKLFF.